This T cell receptor beta chain was captured by sequencing in a study of blood T cell repertoires in COVID-19. The overall study: Italy, Spain and the United States were the sources of the convalescent and acute COVID-19 samples.

Assay used: immunoSEQ multiplex PCR; TCRdb lists only in-frame clones, some missing. The sample lists about 150,000 clones, about 90% occurring once. This CDR3 is 14 amino acids long. After removal of 6 bases from V and 2 bases from J, the junction contained 7 bases not matched to a gene. Germline CDR1 is SQVTM and CDR2 is ANQGSEA. The sequenced material came from peripheral blood. The source is a man aged 50 to 59 with acute or convalescent COVID-19. The chain uses TRBV29-1 and TRBJ1-2; 9 bases are shared with TRBD1. For the CDR3, the DNA is TGCAGCGTACTCGGGACAGGGTACAACTATGGCTACACCTTC. Encoded protein: CSVLGTGYNYGYTF. Together with reference TRBV29-1 and TRBJ1-2, the CDR3 gives the full variable domain: SAVISQKPSRDICQRGTSLTIQCQVDSQVTMMFWYRQQPGQSLTLIATANQGSEATYESGFVIDKFPISRPNLTFSTLTVSNMSPEDSSIYLCSVLGTGYNYGYTFGSGTRLTVV.